Following are 31 T cell receptor beta chains from one sample sequenced in a study of OX40 agonist ivuxolimab in advanced cancers. Produced via immunoSEQ multiplex PCR; TCRdb's table is partial and in-frame only. The sample contains about 36,000 clones, around 85% of which appear only once. The sequenced sample was CD4+ or CD8+ T cells sorted from blood, obtained in a trial of the OX40 agonist ivuxolimab. The receptors stem from an adult with an advanced solid tumor such as melanoma, head and neck, liver or kidney cancer.

V usage is TRBV25-1 and J usage is TRBJ2-3; D is possibly TRBD2 (6 bases). CDR1 MGHDK and CDR2 SYGVNS come from the germline V gene. V shed 1 base and J shed 7 bases, with 9 bases lying between them. The CDR3 has 13 residues. The CDR3 DNA reads as TGTGCCAGCAGTGAATTGGAGGGGTATACGCAGTATTTT. Residues: CASSELEGYTQYF.

This clone was observed a few times. This chain joins TRBV6-4 and TRBJ2-3, with 10 bases fitting TRBD2. The CDR3 runs 15 residues. V trimming: 8 bases; J trimming: 6 bases; junction bases outside the gene matches: 11. In germline, CDR1 is MRHNA, CDR2 SNTAGT. CDR3 nucleotides: TGTGCCAGCGGGAAAGCGGGGGGGTCTTCTGATACGCAGTATTTT. It translates to CASGKAGGSSDTQYF.

The V gene is TRBV4-1, the J gene TRBJ2-5; the D gene is possibly TRBD2 (5 bases). The J call is doubtful: the DNA matches TRBJ2-7 better. Looked up from germline, CDR1 is MGHRA and CDR2 is YSYEKL. This CDR3 has 14 residues. CDR3 DNA: TGCGCCAGCAGCCAAGGGGTGAGGGCTTACGAGCAGTACTTC. Its translation is CASSQGVRAYEQYF.

This clone was counted only a few times. This sequence joins TRBV7-9 and TRBJ2-1; perhaps D is TRBD1 or TRBD2 (6 bases each). The CDR3 runs to 16 residues. Germline values: CDR1 SEHNR, CDR2 FQNEAQ (reference sequence). Trimming took 5 bases from V and 1 from J, leaving 15 bases between them. The CDR3: CASSPGAVLSYNEQFF. CDR3 coding DNA: TGTGCCAGCAGCCCGGGGGCGGTACTATCCTACAATGAGCAGTTCTTC. Full variable domain (missing parts from reference TRBV7-9 and TRBJ2-1): DTGVSQNPRHKITKRGQNVTFRCDPISEHNRLYWYRQTLGQGPEFLTYFQNEAQLEKSRLLSDRFSAERPKGSFSTLEIQRTEQGDSAMYLCASSPGAVLSYNEQFFGPGTRLTVL.

The CDR3 spells CASRSRDRGPGGYTF. Here the CDR3 DNA reads TGTGCCAGCAGGAGCCGGGACAGGGGCCCGGGTGGCTACACCTTC. The rearrangement links TRBV27 to TRBJ1-2; 10 bases are shared with TRBD1. The CDR3 spans 15 residues. Looked up from germline, CDR1 is MNHEY and CDR2 is SMNVEV (reference sequence). The V gene end was trimmed by 6 bases and the J gene end by 7 bases; junction bases not matched to a gene: 11.

This chain joins TRBV6-4 and TRBJ2-2; D possibly matches TRBD1 or TRBD2 (5 bases each). This CDR3 is built from 13 residues. Trimming took 6 bases from V and 3 from J, leaving 8 bases between them. Germline V gene sequence: CDR1 MRHNA, CDR2 SNTAGT. The CDR3 DNA sequence: TGTGCCAGCAGCGGGGCGGACACCGGGGAGCTGTTTTTT. Translation: CASSGADTGELFF.

V and J are TRBV16 and TRBJ1-1; no clear D gene. V shed 2 bases and J shed 4 bases, with 8 bases lying between them. Per the germline V gene, CDR1 is KGHSY and CDR2 is FQNENV. This CDR3 spans 13 amino acids. The DNA of the CDR3 is TGTGCCAGCAGCCAACGGTCGGCCACTGAAGCTTTCTTT. Its protein is CASSQRSATEAFF.

The rearrangement uses TRBV4-1 and TRBJ2-7; 7 bases map to TRBD2. The CDR3 runs to 13 residues. V was pared by 4 bases and J by 2 bases, with 2 bases of the junction left unmatched. Germline CDR1 MGHRA, CDR2 YSYEKL. The CDR3 sequence is CASSRAGAYEQYF. In nucleotides, the CDR3 is TGCGCCAGCAGCCGGGCGGGGGCCTACGAGCAGTACTTC.

The rearrangement uses TRBV6-5 and TRBJ2-5; 10 nucleotides line up with TRBD1. The CDR3 extends over 13 amino acids. V was pared by 6 bases and J by 3 bases, with 1 base of the junction left unmatched. Germline V gene sequence: CDR1 MNHEY, CDR2 SVGAGI. The DNA for the CDR3 is TGTGCCAGCAGGGGGACAGGGGAAGAGACCCAGTACTTC. Translation: CASRGTGEETQYF.

The CDR3 DNA is TGTGCCAGCAGCTTAGCGGGCTCTCAAAACTATGGCTACACCTTC. Its protein product is CASSLAGSQNYGYTF. The chain is built from TRBV7-9 and TRBJ1-2, with D unresolved. The germline CDR1 and CDR2 sequences are SEHNR and FQNEAQ (reference sequence). The ends were cut back, 0 bases at V and 2 bases at J, with 10 bases in the middle. The CDR3 contains 15 residues. Using reference TRBV7-9 and TRBJ1-2 for the parts outside the CDR3, the full variable domain is DTGVSQNPRHKITKRGQNVTFRCDPISEHNRLYWYRQTLGQGPEFLTYFQNEAQLEKSRLLSDRFSAERPKGSFSTLEIQRTEQGDSAMYLCASSLAGSQNYGYTFGSGTRLTVV.

The J gene is TRBJ2-5, the V gene TRBV14; 7 bases line up with TRBD2. This CDR3 spans 15 amino acids. With 4 bases clipped from V and 5 bases from J, the junction kept 10 bases outside the gene matches. Germline assignment: CDR1 SGHDN and CDR2 FVKESK. CDR3 nucleotide sequence: TGTGCCAGCAGCCCTACGGGGGGAGCTGGTGAGACCCAGTACTTC. This codes for CASSPTGGAGETQYF. Full variable domain (outside the CDR3, taken from reference TRBV14 and TRBJ2-5): EAGVTQFPSHSVIEKGQTVTLRCDPISGHDNLYWYRRVMGKEIKFLLHFVKESKQDESGMPNNRFLAERTGGTYSTLKVQPAELEDSGVYFCASSPTGGAGETQYFGPGTRLLVL.

This clone was picked up a small number of times. This sequence joins TRBV10-3 and TRBJ2-5, with D hard to call. Germline V lookup: CDR1 ENHRY, CDR2 SYGVKD. This CDR3 has 14 residues. Trimming took off 1 base at V and 5 bases at J, with 11 bases between the two ends. This CDR3 reads CAISEFLWTETQYF. Written as DNA, the CDR3 is TGTGCCATCAGTGAGTTCCTATGGACGGAGACCCAGTACTTC.

The chain links TRBV15 to TRBJ1-1; maybe TRBD1 (5 bases). This CDR3 is 14 amino acids long. Germline V gene data show CDR1 as LNHNV and CDR2 as YYDKDF (reference sequence). V was cut by 5 bases and J by 4 bases, with 14 bases left in between. CDR3 coding DNA: TGTGCCACCAGCCGTACGGGGGGGTTCACTGAAGCTTTCTTT. Translating it yields CATSRTGGFTEAFF.

This chain uses TRBV7-3 with TRBJ2-2, with 9 bases matching TRBD1. After removal of 6 bases from V and 0 bases from J, the junction contained 5 bases not matched to a gene. There are 16 residues in the CDR3. Germline V CDR1 and CDR2: SGHTA, FQGTGA. The CDR3 coding sequence is TGTGCCAGCAGTCCACAGGGGGCCCCGAACACCGGGGAGCTGTTTTTT. Protein: CASSPQGAPNTGELFF.

This clone was counted a single time. The chain links TRBV2 to TRBJ1-1, with TRBD1 matching over 8 bases. This CDR3 has 14 amino acids. CDR1 is SNHLY, CDR2 FYNNEI, per germline. The trim removed 7 bases at V and 0 bases at J, leaving 4 bases unmatched. This CDR3 reads CASIHRGLNTEAFF. For the CDR3, the DNA is TGTGCCAGCATCCACAGGGGGTTGAACACTGAAGCTTTCTTT.

This clone has just a few counts. As DNA, the CDR3 is TGTGCCAGCAGCGCCAGGGGACAGGAAAATTCACCCCTCCACTTT. This encodes CASSARGQENSPLHF. The V call is TRBV9, the J call TRBJ1-6, with 8 nucleotides matching TRBD1. The CDR3 contains 15 residues. Per the germline V gene, CDR1 is SGDLS and CDR2 is YYNGEE. The trim removed 3 bases at V and 7 bases at J, leaving 6 bases unmatched.

In regard to this clone: One end of the junction is discordant with germline, which a read error may explain. J is TRBJ2-7 and V is TRBV14; no definite D call. The length of the CDR3 is 12 residues. CDR1 and CDR2 from the germline V gene are SGHDN and FVKESK. This chain's CDR3 is CASSPLELPAFF. The CDR3 DNA is TGTGCCAGCAGCCCGTTGGAGTTGCCGGCCTTCTTC.

The chain recombines TRBV10-1 with TRBJ1-1, with D uncertain. There are 15 residues in the CDR3. With 0 bases removed from V and 5 bases from J, the gap between germline ends came to 13 bases. Per germline, CDR1 WNHNN and CDR2 SYGVQD (reference sequence). CDR3 nucleotide sequence: TGCGCCAGCAGTGAGTCGAGATACTGGGGAACTGAAGCTTTCTTT. The encoded protein is CASSESRYWGTEAFF.

The rearrangement joins TRBV5-1 to TRBJ2-7; 8 nucleotides match TRBD2. Germline assignment: CDR1 SGHRS and CDR2 YFSETQ. V was clipped by 4 bases and J by 2 bases; unmatched bases: 11. The length of the CDR3 is 16 residues. The CDR3 coding sequence is TGCGCCAGCAGCGAAACTAGCGGAGCCTCTCCCTACGAGCAGTACTTC. Protein product: CASSETSGASPYEQYF.

This clone has only one observation. The J gene is TRBJ1-1, the V gene TRBV19; 9 nucleotides align to TRBD1. V shed 3 bases, J shed 1 base, and the junction held 9 bases outside the gene matches. CDR1 and CDR2 (germline): LNHDA, SQIVND (reference sequence). The CDR3 is made up of 17 amino acids. CDR3 sequence: CASSMRRPGQGNTEAFF. The CDR3 bases are TGTGCCAGTAGTATGCGTAGACCGGGACAGGGGAACACTGAAGCTTTCTTT.

V and J are TRBV18 and TRBJ2-2; weak D call: TRBD1 (5 bases). Looked up from germline, CDR1 is KGHSH and CDR2 is LQKENI. The CDR3 totals 17 residues. V was clipped by 5 bases and J by 4 bases, with 20 bases between them. Here the CDR3 reads CASSSQGSRTRTGELFF. In DNA form, the CDR3 reads TGTGCCAGCTCATCGCAGGGATCTCGAACCCGCACCGGGGAGCTGTTTTTT.

The V gene is TRBV9, the J gene TRBJ2-5; 9 positions agree with TRBD2. The J segment lost 1 base and the V segment lost 3 bases, leaving 4 bases of the junction unmatched. The CDR3 extends over 15 amino acids. Germline lookup yields CDR1 SGDLS and CDR2 YYNGEE. The DNA of the CDR3 is TGTGCCAGCAGCGAAGTTAGCGGGGGCCAAGAGACCCAGTACTTC. The encoded protein is CASSEVSGGQETQYF.

In its sample, this clone was seen once. The chain joins TRBV30 to TRBJ1-1; possible D gene TRBD1, 5 bases. This CDR3 is built from 16 residues. With 4 bases removed from V and 5 bases from J, the gap between germline ends came to 23 bases. Germline CDR1 reads GTSNPN; CDR2 reads SVGIG (reference sequence). The CDR3 sequence is CAWIGGMGMMRTEAFF. In nucleotides, the CDR3 is TGTGCCTGGATTGGGGGTATGGGTATGATGAGAACTGAAGCTTTCTTT. The whole variable domain, remainder taken from reference TRBV30 and TRBJ1-1, is SQTIHQWPATLVQPVGSPLSLECTVEGTSNPNLYWYRQAAGRGLQLLFYSVGIGQISSEVPQNLSASRPQDRQFILSSKKLLLSDSGFYLCAWIGGMGMMRTEAFFGQGTRLTVV.

The chain joins TRBV28 to TRBJ1-2; TRBD1 is a possible D gene (6 bases). V was clipped by 3 bases and J by 2 bases, with 25 bases between them. CDR1 and CDR2 (germline): MDHEN, SYDVKM. The CDR3 sequence is 19 residues long. CDR3 loop: CASSFDRIRDKVRNYGYTF. In nucleotides, the CDR3 is TGTGCCAGCAGTTTCGACCGAATCCGGGACAAAGTTAGAAACTATGGCTACACCTTC.

This clone was observed once. The chain is built from TRBV19 and TRBJ2-5; D is perhaps TRBD1 or TRBD2 (5 bases each). Trimming cost V 5 bases and J 4 bases, with 23 bases left between them. CDR1 LNHDA and CDR2 SQIVND come from the germline V gene (reference sequence). This CDR3 contains 17 residues. As DNA, the CDR3 is TGTGCCAGTAGTTGGGGACGACTGGACCTCCGCGGAGAGACCCAGTACTTC. Translated, it gives CASSWGRLDLRGETQYF. The full variable domain, completed using reference TRBV19 and TRBJ2-5, is DGGITQSPKYLFRKEGQNVTLSCEQNLNHDAMYWYRQDPGQGLRLIYYSQIVNDFQKGDIAEGYSVSREKKESFPLTVTSAQKNPTAFYLCASSWGRLDLRGETQYFGPGTRLLVL.

V usage is TRBV5-1 and J usage is TRBJ1-1; D might be TRBD1 (5 bases). In germline, CDR1 is SGHRS, CDR2 YFSETQ. This CDR3 contains 16 residues. The V end was cut by 4 bases, the J end by 3 bases, with 19 bases between. The CDR3 region has the DNA TGCGCCAGCAGCCCCGGCTCGAGTCGGGGGGACACTGAAGCTTTCTTT. Its protein is CASSPGSSRGDTEAFF.

The chain is built from TRBV11-2 and TRBJ2-5; TRBD2 is a possible D gene (7 bases). Germline V gives CDR1 SGHAT, CDR2 FQNNGV. The CDR3 has 14 residues. The V end lost 1 base, the J end lost 4 bases, and 10 bases lay between the germline ends. For the CDR3, the DNA is TGTGCCAGCAGCTTAGGGGGGGGGCCAGAGACCCAGTACTTC. It is translated as CASSLGGGPETQYF.

This chain connects TRBV18 to TRBJ1-1; the D is unclear. V was pared by 2 bases and J by 4 bases, with 11 bases between. Germline V gene sequence: CDR1 KGHSH, CDR2 LQKENI. The CDR3 sequence is 14 residues long. The CDR3 nucleotides are TGTGCCAGCTCACCATCAAGTGTAGGCACTGAAGCTTTCTTT. Translating gives CASSPSSVGTEAFF.

The V gene is TRBV19, the J gene TRBJ1-6, with D unclear. V lost 7 bases, J lost 5 bases, and 12 bases lay in between. Looked up from germline, CDR1 is LNHDA and CDR2 is SQIVND (reference sequence). The CDR3 sequence is 14 residues long. The CDR3 sequence: CASNNGVHNSPLHF. The CDR3 region has the DNA TGTGCCAGTAATAACGGGGTACATAATTCACCCCTCCACTTT.

This clone was detected only a few times. V gene TRBV2 combines with J gene TRBJ1-1; D gene ambiguous. The V gene lost 8 bases and the J gene lost 5 bases, with 12 bases spanning the gap. The CDR3 extends over 12 amino acids. Germline loops: CDR1 SNHLY, CDR2 FYNNEI. As DNA, the CDR3 is TGTGCCAGCGGGGTTTCGAGGACTGAAGCTTTCTTT. It is translated as CASGVSRTEAFF. Supplemented by reference TRBV2 and TRBJ1-1, the full variable domain reads EPEVTQTPSHQVTQMGQEVILRCVPISNHLYFYWYRQILGQKVEFLVSFYNNEISEKSEIFDDQFSVERPDGSNFTLKIRSTKLEDSAMYFCASGVSRTEAFFGQGTRLTVV.

The chain combines TRBV5-5 with TRBJ2-7; D gene ambiguous. The CDR3 runs to 14 residues. The germline V and J ends were trimmed by 4 bases and 0 bases, with 11 bases remaining between them. Per germline, CDR1 SGHKS and CDR2 YYEKEE (reference sequence). The CDR3 here is CASSAEDFSYEQYF. DNA for the CDR3: TGTGCCAGCAGCGCCGAGGATTTCTCCTACGAGCAGTACTTC.